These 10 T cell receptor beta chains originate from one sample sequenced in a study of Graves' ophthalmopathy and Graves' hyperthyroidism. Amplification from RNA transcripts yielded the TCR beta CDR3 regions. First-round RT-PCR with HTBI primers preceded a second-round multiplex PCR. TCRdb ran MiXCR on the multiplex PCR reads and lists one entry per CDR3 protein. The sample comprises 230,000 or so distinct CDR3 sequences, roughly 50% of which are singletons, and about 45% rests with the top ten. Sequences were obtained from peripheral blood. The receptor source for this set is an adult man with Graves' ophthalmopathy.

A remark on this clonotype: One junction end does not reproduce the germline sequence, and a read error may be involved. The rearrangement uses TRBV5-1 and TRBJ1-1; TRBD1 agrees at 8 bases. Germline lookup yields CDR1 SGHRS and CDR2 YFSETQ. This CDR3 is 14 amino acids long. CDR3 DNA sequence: TGCACCAGCAGCGGCAGGGGGCTGACTACTGAAGCTTTCTTT. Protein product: CTSSGRGLTTEAFF.

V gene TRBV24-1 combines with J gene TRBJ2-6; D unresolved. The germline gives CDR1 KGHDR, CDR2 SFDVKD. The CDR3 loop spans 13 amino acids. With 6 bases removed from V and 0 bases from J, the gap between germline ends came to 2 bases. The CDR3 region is CATSFSGANVLTF. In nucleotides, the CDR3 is TGTGCCACCAGTTTCTCTGGGGCCAACGTCCTGACTTTC.

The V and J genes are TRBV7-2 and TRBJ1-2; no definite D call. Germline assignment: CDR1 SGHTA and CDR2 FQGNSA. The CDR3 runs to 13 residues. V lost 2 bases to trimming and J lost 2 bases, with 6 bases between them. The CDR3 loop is CASSLRHNYGYTF. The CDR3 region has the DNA TGTGCCAGCAGCTTAAGGCACAACTATGGCTACACCTTC.

The CDR3 nucleotides are TGCGCCAGCAGCTTGGATGCTCTGAAACTTGGGGGGCATGCGTACTTC. Amino acids: CASSLDALKLGGHAYF. V is TRBV5-1 and J is TRBJ2-7; tentatively, D is TRBD1 or TRBD2 (6 bases each). The germline V gene has CDR1 SGHRS and CDR2 YFSETQ. This CDR3 contains 16 residues. V lost 0 bases and J 12 bases, leaving 25 bases between the germline ends.

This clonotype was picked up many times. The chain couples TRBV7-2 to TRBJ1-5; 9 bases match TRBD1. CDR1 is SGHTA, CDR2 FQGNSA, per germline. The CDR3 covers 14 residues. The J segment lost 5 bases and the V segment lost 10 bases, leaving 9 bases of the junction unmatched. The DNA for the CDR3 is TGTGCCACCAAGGGACAGGGTCTGGATCAGCCCCAGCATTTT. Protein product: CATKGQGLDQPQHF.

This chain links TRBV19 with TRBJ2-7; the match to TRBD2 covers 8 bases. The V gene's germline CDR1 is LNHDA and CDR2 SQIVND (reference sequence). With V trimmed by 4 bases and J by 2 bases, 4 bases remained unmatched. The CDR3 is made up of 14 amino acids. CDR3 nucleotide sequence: TGTGCCAGTAGTACCATTAGCGGGACCTACGAGCAGTACTTC. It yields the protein CASSTISGTYEQYF.

CDR3 protein: CASSLAGGGGTGELFF. Here the CDR3 DNA reads TGTGCCAGCAGCTTAGCTGGCGGGGGGGGTACCGGGGAGCTGTTTTTT. The chain uses TRBV7-2 and TRBJ2-2; 9 bases align to TRBD2. The CDR3 has 16 residues. The germline CDR1 and CDR2 sequences are SGHTA and FQGNSA. The V segment lost 0 bases and the J segment 5 bases; nucleotides outside the gene matches: 4. Together with reference TRBV7-2 and TRBJ2-2, the CDR3 gives the full variable domain: GAGVSQSPSNKVTEKGKDVELRCDPISGHTALYWYRQSLGQGLEFLIYFQGNSAPDKSGLPSDRFSAERTGGSVSTLTIQRTQQEDSAVYLCASSLAGGGGTGELFFGEGSRLTVL.

The CDR3 DNA is TGTGCCAGCAGCTTAGACAGGGGGAAAGATACGCAGTATTTT. This translates into CASSLDRGKDTQYF. The V call is TRBV7-8, the J call TRBJ2-3; 8 bases line up with TRBD1. Germline V CDR1 and CDR2: SGHVS, FQNEAQ. The CDR3 length is 14 residues. J gave up 5 bases and V 1 base, and 2 bases lay outside the gene matches.

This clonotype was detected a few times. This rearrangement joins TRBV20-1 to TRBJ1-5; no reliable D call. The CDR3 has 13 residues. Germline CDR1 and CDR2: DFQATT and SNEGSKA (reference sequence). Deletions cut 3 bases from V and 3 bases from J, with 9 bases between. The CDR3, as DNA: TGCAGTGCTAGGCGAACTTCCAATCAGCCCCAGCATTTT. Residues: CSARRTSNQPQHF.

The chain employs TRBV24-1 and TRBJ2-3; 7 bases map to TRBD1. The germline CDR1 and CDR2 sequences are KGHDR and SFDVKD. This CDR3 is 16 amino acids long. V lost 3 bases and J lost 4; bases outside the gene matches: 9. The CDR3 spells CATSDPGQSLADTQYF. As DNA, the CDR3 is TGTGCCACCAGTGATCCGGGACAGTCCCTCGCAGATACGCAGTATTTT.